This record looks at one TCR beta chain sequence and its context. The sample holds other DNA sequences that translate to the same CDR3. This sample was taken from a study of shared clonotypes between healthy human individuals. Sequencing was performed with immunoSEQ multiplex PCR; in TCRdb, only in-frame clones are kept and a portion is missing. The sample has 2 million to 2.5 million clones, around 95% seen once. The J segment lost 0 bases and the V segment lost 2 bases, leaving 1 base of the junction unmatched. The CDR3 spans 15 residues. In germline, CDR1 is MNHNY, CDR2 SVGAGI (reference sequence).

This TCR was sampled from a man aged 18 to 35 in good health. Specimen: naive CD4+ T cells sorted from blood. Subset noted: CD45RA+ positively selected. The chain joins TRBV6-6 to TRBJ1-3, with 7 bases lining up with TRBD1. The CDR3 is CASSYDRASGNTIYF. The DNA for the CDR3 is TGTGCCAGCAGTTACGACAGGGCCTCTGGAAACACCATATATTTT.